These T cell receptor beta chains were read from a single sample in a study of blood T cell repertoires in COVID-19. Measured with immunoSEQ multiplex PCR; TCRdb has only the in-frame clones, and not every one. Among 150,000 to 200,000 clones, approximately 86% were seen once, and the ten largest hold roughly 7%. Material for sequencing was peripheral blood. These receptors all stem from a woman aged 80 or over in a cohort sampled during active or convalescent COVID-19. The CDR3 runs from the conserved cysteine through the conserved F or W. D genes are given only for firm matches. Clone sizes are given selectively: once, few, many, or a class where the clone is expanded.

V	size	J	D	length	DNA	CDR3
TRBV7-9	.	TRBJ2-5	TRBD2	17	TGTGCCAGCAGCTTAGTTGGCGGAGCGGGGGGAAGAGAGACCCAGTACTTC	CASSLVGGAGGRETQYF
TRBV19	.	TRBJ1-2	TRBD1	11	TGTGCCGCGACAGGGTACTATGGCTACACCTTC	CAATGYYGYTF
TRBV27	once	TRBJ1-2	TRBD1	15	TGTGCCAGCAGTCTATCGGACAGGTCGGCCTATGGCTACACCTTC	CASSLSDRSAYGYTF
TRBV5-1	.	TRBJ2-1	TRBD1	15	TGCGCCAGCAAAATAGACAGGGTATTGAGGAATGAGCAGTTCTTC	CASKIDRVLRNEQFF
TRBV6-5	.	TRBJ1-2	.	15	TGTGCCAGCAGTTACTCTGGTGCTCAGAACTATGGCTACACCTTC	CASSYSGAQNYGYTF
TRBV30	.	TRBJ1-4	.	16	TGTGCCTGGAGTGTACGGGGAAGGTTAACTAATGAAAAACTGTTTTTT	CAWSVRGRLTNEKLFF
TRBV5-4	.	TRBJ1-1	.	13	TGTGCCAGCAGCTTGGAGGAGGGTGGTCAGGCTTTCTTT	CASSLEEGGQAFF
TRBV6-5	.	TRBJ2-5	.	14	TGTGCCAGCAGTTACGGGAGGAGAGGGGAGACCCAGTACTTC	CASSYGRRGETQYF
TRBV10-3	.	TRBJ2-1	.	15	TGTGCCATCAGTGAGGGCAGGGGAGTCTCGGATGAGCAGTTCTTC	CAISEGRGVSDEQFF
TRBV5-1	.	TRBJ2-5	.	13	TGCGCCAGCAGCTTGGAGGGGCAAGAGACCCAGTACTTC	CASSLEGQETQYF
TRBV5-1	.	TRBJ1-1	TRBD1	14	TGCGCCAGCAGCCCCCAGGACAGGGGCACTGAAGCTTTCTTT	CASSPQDRGTEAFF
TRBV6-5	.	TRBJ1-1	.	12	TGTGCCAGCACAGGTATGAACACTGAAGCTTTCTTT	CASTGMNTEAFF
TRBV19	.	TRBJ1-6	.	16	TGTGCCAGTAGTATTCAACAGGGACTAGCCGATTCACCCCTCCACTTT	CASSIQQGLADSPLHF
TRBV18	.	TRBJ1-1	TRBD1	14	TGTGCCAGCTCACCCCAGGGGGCGAACACTGAAGCTTTCTTT	CASSPQGANTEAFF
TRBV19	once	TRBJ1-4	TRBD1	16	TGTGCCAGTACCCCAGGGGGGCCCCCCGAGGACGAAAAACTGTTTTTT	CASTPGGPPEDEKLFF
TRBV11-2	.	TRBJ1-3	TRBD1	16	TGTGCCAGCAGCTGGGGACAGGGTAGGCGCGGAAACACCATATATTTT	CASSWGQGRRGNTIYF
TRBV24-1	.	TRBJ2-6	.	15	TGTGCCACCAGTGATTCGGGCTCTGGGGCCAACGTCCTGACTTTC	CATSDSGSGANVLTF
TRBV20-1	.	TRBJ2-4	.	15	TGCAGTGCTAGTTTGGCACACCAAGCCAAAAACATTCAGTACTTC	CSASLAHQAKNIQYF
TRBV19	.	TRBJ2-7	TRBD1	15	TGTGCCAGTAGTATTGGGGCCAGGGGGTCCTACGAGCAGTACTTC	CASSIGARGSYEQYF
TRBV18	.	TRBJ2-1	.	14	TGTGCCAGCTCACCACAAGAGACACGAGGGGGGCAGTTCTTC	CASSPQETRGGQFF
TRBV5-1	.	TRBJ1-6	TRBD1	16	TGCGCCAGCAGCCTTGGCGGGGACAGGGGGAATTCACCCCTCCACTTT	CASSLGGDRGNSPLHF
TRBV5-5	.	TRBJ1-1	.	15	TGTGCCAGCAGCTTGGCGCCAGGGGTCGTTACTGAAGCTTTCTTT	CASSLAPGVVTEAFF
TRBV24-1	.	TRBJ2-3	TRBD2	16	TGTGCCACCAGTGATATTAGCGGGGGGGACGCAGATACGCAGTATTTT	CATSDISGGDADTQYF
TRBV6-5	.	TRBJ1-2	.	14	TGTGCCAGCAGTTACTCGGCGGCTAACTATGGCTACACCTTC	CASSYSAANYGYTF
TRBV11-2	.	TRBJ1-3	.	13	TGTGCCAGCAGCTTCGTTGTTGGAAACACCATATATTTT	CASSFVVGNTIYF
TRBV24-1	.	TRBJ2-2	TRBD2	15	TGTGCCACCAGTCAAGCGGGACTCCTCACCGGGGAGCTGTTTTTT	CATSQAGLLTGELFF
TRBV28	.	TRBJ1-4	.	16	TGTGCCAGCAGCCCAGCCGGTTCGGGGGGTAATGAAAAACTGTTTTTT	CASSPAGSGGNEKLFF
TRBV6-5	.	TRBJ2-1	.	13	TGTGCCAGCACCGGTGCTAACTACAATGAGCAGTTCTTC	CASTGANYNEQFF
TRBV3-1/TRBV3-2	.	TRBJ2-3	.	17	TGTGCCAGCAGCCAAGCAACAACAGGGTGGGGCACAGATACGCAGTATTTT	CASSQATTGWGTDTQYF
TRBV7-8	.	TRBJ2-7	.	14	TGTGCCAGCAGCCCAGGGGGGAGGAGCTACGAGCAGTACTTC	CASSPGGRSYEQYF
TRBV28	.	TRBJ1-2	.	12	TGTGCCTTATACGGGGCTAACTATGGCTACACCTTC	CALYGANYGYTF
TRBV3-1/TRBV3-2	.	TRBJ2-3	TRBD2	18	TGTGCCAGCAGCCAAGGGGGATTGGCGGGAGCGGGCACAGATACGCAGTATTTT	CASSQGGLAGAGTDTQYF
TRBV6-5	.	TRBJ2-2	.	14	TGTGCCAGCTCCAAGACTGCATACACCGGGGAGCTGTTTTTT	CASSKTAYTGELFF
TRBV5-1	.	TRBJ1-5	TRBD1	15	TGCGCCAGCAGCCTGTCGACAGGGACGAATCAGCCCCAGCATTTT	CASSLSTGTNQPQHF